This T cell receptor (beta chain) derives from a study of shared clonotypes between healthy human individuals. Overall study findings and caveats: The naive CD4 repertoires of a handful of donors were compared, and approximately 5.3% of clonotypes were shared.

Repertoires were generated with immunoSEQ multiplex PCR, while TCRdb's copy carries only in-frame clones and drops some. Of about 2.4 million clones detected, 90% to 95% appear once; the ten largest clones hold roughly 0.36%. On this clone: Its antigen is not identified.

The sequence was obtained from a man aged 18 to 30 in good health. Some clones in this sample may be carry-over from other donors' samples. Source material: naive CD4+ T cells from PBMCs. Subset noted: CD45RA+ positively selected.

The CDR3 protein is CASSPTGDTEAFF. Here the CDR3 DNA reads TGTGCCAGCAGCCCCACTGGGGACACTGAAGCTTTCTTT. The J gene is TRBJ1-1, the V gene TRBV7-3; D is unresolved. Germline CDR1 reads SGHTA; CDR2 reads FQGTGA. This CDR3 spans 13 amino acids. Trimming stripped 5 bases from V and 3 bases from J, with 10 bases between.